This TCR beta chain was identified during a study of Graves' ophthalmopathy and Graves' hyperthyroidism. Study information: Before any treatment, peripheral blood was taken at the initial diagnosis. Study-wide results and limits: In blood, most expanded thyroid clonotypes above 0.001 frequency were also detected.

RNA transcripts were the source from which TCR beta CDR3 regions were amplified. Amplification began with first-round RT-PCR using HTBI primers, then second-round multiplex PCR was performed. TCRdb itself ran the multiplex PCR reads through MiXCR, one entry per CDR3 protein. Of about 220,000 distinct CDR3 sequences listed, about 22% are singletons. Clinicians diagnosed using symptoms, serum thyroxine, TRAb, thyroid ultrasound and orbital computed tomography. Out of around 9.7 ml of fresh peripheral blood, PBMCs were obtained. In its sample, this clonotype was seen many times. The antigen is undetermined. The V and J ends lost 10 bases and 3 bases, in that order; junction bases with no gene match: 18. The CDR3 has 17 amino acids. CDR1 and CDR2 (germline): MRHNA, SNTAGT.

Sequencing was carried out using peripheral blood. The chain combines TRBV6-4 with TRBJ1-1; 9 bases fit TRBD1. The origin of this receptor is a woman between 45 and 60 years old with Graves' ophthalmopathy. The CDR3 protein is CAISPQQGAKGDTEAFF. CDR3 nucleotide sequence: TGTGCCATCAGCCCCCAACAGGGGGCAAAAGGAGACACTGAAGCTTTCTTT.